The 21 T cell receptor beta chains below were found in one sample sequenced in a study of blood T cell repertoires in COVID-19. The table came from immunoSEQ multiplex PCR; TCRdb's copy has only in-frame clones and leaves some out. Of roughly 140,000 clones in the sample, about 77% were seen once. Sequencing input: peripheral blood. The receptors shown here come from a man in his sixties with acute or convalescent COVID-19.

This chain connects TRBV9 to TRBJ1-6, with 7 bases fitting TRBD1. Germline lookup yields CDR1 SGDLS and CDR2 YYNGEE. After removal of 5 bases from V and 9 bases from J, the junction contained 17 bases not matched to a gene. This CDR3 has 17 amino acids. This chain's CDR3 is CASSPPGGGGRGSPLHF. The CDR3 region has the DNA TGTGCCAGCAGTCCACCAGGAGGAGGGGGCAGAGGTTCACCCCTCCACTTT.

The V and J genes are TRBV29-1 and TRBJ2-2; the match to TRBD2 covers 8 bases. Germline V gene lookup returns CDR1 SQVTM and CDR2 ANQGSEA. The CDR3 length is 14 residues. Trimming took 7 bases from V and 2 from J; bases not matched to a gene: 6. This chain's CDR3 is CSALLAANTGELFF. DNA for the CDR3: TGCAGCGCGTTACTAGCGGCAAACACCGGGGAGCTGTTTTTT.

This clone was observed a few times. The chain uses TRBV11-2 and TRBJ2-3; D is perhaps TRBD2 (7 bases). Germline CDR1 and CDR2: SGHAT and FQNNGV. V lost 5 bases and J 1 base, leaving 22 bases between the germline ends. The length of the CDR3 is 18 residues. The chain's CDR3 is CASSRRGGLGEGTDTQYF. The CDR3 nucleotides read TGTGCCAGCAGCCGGAGGGGGGGGCTCGGCGAGGGCACAGATACGCAGTATTTT.

The genes are TRBV5-1 and TRBJ1-5; D is uncertain. V was shortened by 2 bases and J by 8 bases, with 20 bases between the two germline ends. Germline V gene sequence: CDR1 SGHRS, CDR2 YFSETQ. The CDR3 totals 16 residues. The chain's CDR3 is CASSLRGLISGEPQHF. CDR3 coding DNA: TGCGCCAGCAGCTTACGGGGTTTAATTAGCGGAGAGCCCCAGCATTTT.

This clone was seen only a few times. The CDR3: CASRLPGQGLEAFF. The CDR3, as DNA: TGTGCCAGCAGACTTCCGGGACAGGGTCTTGAAGCTTTCTTT. V and J are TRBV5-5 and TRBJ1-1, with TRBD1 matching 9 bases. The CDR3 consists of 14 residues. Germline CDR1 SGHKS, CDR2 YYEKEE (reference sequence). Trimming removed 5 bases from V and 7 bases from J; junction bases left unmatched: 9.

The J gene is TRBJ2-7, the V gene TRBV5-1, with TRBD1 matching 10 bases. This CDR3 region has 14 residues. V gave up 0 bases and J gave up 3 bases; unmatched junction bases: 0. Germline lookup yields CDR1 SGHRS and CDR2 YFSETQ. This CDR3 is CASSLGDRGYEQYF. In DNA, the CDR3 is TGCGCCAGCAGCTTGGGGGACAGGGGCTACGAGCAGTACTTC.

This sequence joins TRBV5-1 and TRBJ2-5, with 7 bases aligning to TRBD1. V gave up 4 bases and J gave up 1 base; unmatched junction bases: 19. CDR3 length equals 19 residues. CDR1 SGHRS and CDR2 YFSETQ come from the germline V gene. In DNA, the CDR3 is TGCGCCAGCAGCCTCATTTTTCGGGGTCAAAAGGGGGCCCAAGAGACCCAGTACTTC. Translation: CASSLIFRGQKGAQETQYF. Variable domain in full (rest from reference TRBV5-1 and TRBJ2-5): KAGVTQTPRYLIKTRGQQVTLSCSPISGHRSVSWYQQTPGQGLQFLFEYFSETQRNKGNFPGRFSGRQFSNSRSEMNVSTLELGDSALYLCASSLIFRGQKGAQETQYFGPGTRLLVL.

This clone was counted a few times. The gene calls are TRBV21-1 and TRBJ2-3; the table's D gene call, TRBD1, was not cross checked with the DNA. TRBV21-1 is given as a pseudogene. There are 18 residues in the CDR3. CDR3 loop: CASSPQAGQGQTTDTQYF. DNA of the CDR3: TGTGCCAGCAGCCCCCAGGCTGGACAGGGGCAAACCACAGATACGCAGTATTTT.

The rearrangement uses TRBV7-2 and TRBJ2-3; the match to TRBD2 covers 15 bases. V gave up 5 bases and J gave up 4 bases; unmatched junction bases: 13. The CDR3 has 19 amino acids. CDR1 SGHTA and CDR2 FQGNSA come from the germline V gene. The CDR3 loop is CASSKQSGLAGGPPDTQYF. The CDR3 DNA is TGTGCCAGCAGCAAACAGTCTGGACTAGCGGGAGGGCCGCCAGATACGCAGTATTTT.

The chain links TRBV19 to TRBJ1-1, with 8 bases that match TRBD1. The ends lost 3 bases at V and 0 bases at J; junction bases unmatched: 0. Germline lookup yields CDR1 LNHDA and CDR2 SQIVND (reference sequence). The CDR3 is 14 amino acids. The CDR3 nucleotides are TGTGCCAGTAGTATGGACAGGGTGAACACTGAAGCTTTCTTT. Its translation: CASSMDRVNTEAFF.

This chain joins TRBV27 and TRBJ1-4; possible D gene TRBD1, 5 bases. This CDR3 has 14 amino acids. CDR1 and CDR2 (germline): MNHEY, SMNVEV (reference sequence). V dropped 5 bases and J dropped 3 bases, with 10 bases sitting between them. The CDR3 DNA sequence: TGTGCCAGCAGTCGATCCAGGGCTAATGAAAAACTGTTTTTT. It is translated as CASSRSRANEKLFF.

This sequence joins TRBV7-9 and TRBJ2-7; D may be TRBD2 (5 bases). Looked up from germline, CDR1 is SEHNR and CDR2 is FQNEAQ (reference sequence). Between the trimmed V and J ends, which lost 3 bases and 4 bases, there was a span of 10 bases. The CDR3 extends over 13 amino acids. CDR3 region: CASSFSPGYEQYF. CDR3 bases: TGTGCCAGCAGCTTTTCCCCGGGGTACGAGCAGTACTTC. Looking up the rest from reference TRBV7-9 and TRBJ2-7 gives the full variable domain: DTGVSQNPRHKITKRGQNVTFRCDPISEHNRLYWYRQTLGQGPEFLTYFQNEAQLEKSRLLSDRFSAERPKGSFSTLEIQRTEQGDSAMYLCASSFSPGYEQYFGPGTRLTVT.

Only a few counts were recorded for this clone. The rearrangement joins TRBV29-1 to TRBJ2-5; D is perhaps TRBD1 (6 bases). The CDR3 spans 12 residues. Trimming took 3 bases from V and 5 from J, leaving 10 bases between them. Germline loops: CDR1 SQVTM, CDR2 ANQGSEA. CDR3 protein: CSVDRGQETQYF. The CDR3 DNA reads TGCAGCGTTGATCGTGGACAGGAGACCCAGTACTTC.

The chain employs TRBV9 and TRBJ2-3; 8 bases line up with TRBD2. Germline CDR1 is SGDLS and CDR2 is YYNGEE. Germline trimming cut 4 bases from V and 2 bases from J; bases unmatched to any gene: 9. The CDR3 has 16 amino acids. The CDR3: CASSPRTSSHTDTQYF. In DNA form, the CDR3 reads TGTGCCAGCAGCCCCCGGACTAGCTCCCACACAGATACGCAGTATTTT. The variable domain in full, with the rest retrieved from reference TRBV9 and TRBJ2-3, is DSGVTQTPKHLITATGQRVTLRCSPRSGDLSVYWYQQSLDQGLQFLIQYYNGEERAKGNILERFSAQQFPDLHSELNLSSLELGDSALYFCASSPRTSSHTDTQYFGPGTRLTVL.

A single count supports this clone. The chain couples TRBV5-1 to TRBJ2-1; D is undetermined. The germline V gene encodes CDR1 SGHRS and CDR2 YFSETQ. There are 12 residues in the CDR3. Trimming cost V 0 bases and J 7 bases, with 5 bases left between them. CDR3 in amino acids: CASSLVQNEQFF. The CDR3 nucleotides read TGCGCCAGCAGCTTGGTACAGAATGAGCAGTTCTTC.

As to this clone: The junction does not match germline at one end; this may be a read error. This chain joins TRBV19 and TRBJ1-2; D perhaps matches TRBD1 (5 bases). Germline V gene lookup returns CDR1 LNHDA and CDR2 SQIVND (reference sequence). The CDR3 extends over 15 amino acids. The chain's CDR3 is CASSLEGAGRYGYTF. CDR3 bases: TGTGCCAGTAGTCTAGAAGGAGCAGGGAGGTATGGCTACACCTTC.

The chain employs TRBV2 and TRBJ1-1; 7 bases align to TRBD1. Trimming took 5 bases from V and 4 from J; bases not matched to a gene: 13. CDR1 and CDR2 from the germline V gene are SNHLY and FYNNEI. The CDR3 length is 16 residues. CDR3 nucleotides: TGTGCCAGCAGTTCGGGACAGTGGGGTCGGGGCACTGAAGCTTTCTTT. Amino acid sequence: CASSSGQWGRGTEAFF.

The chain joins TRBV5-4 to TRBJ1-3; 7 bases are shared with TRBD1. CDR3 length: 17 residues. J was trimmed by 0 bases and V by 1 base; bases with no gene match: 7. CDR1 and CDR2 from the germline V gene are SGHNT and YYREEE (reference sequence). CDR3 amino acids: CASSLKQGVTSGNTIYF. CDR3 sequence (DNA): TGTGCCAGCAGCTTGAAGCAGGGGGTTACCTCTGGAAACACCATATATTTT.

The J gene is TRBJ2-3, the V gene TRBV20-1, with 8 bases lining up with TRBD2. CDR1 and CDR2 (germline): DFQATT, SNEGSKA (reference sequence). The CDR3 sequence is 11 residues long. Germline trimming cut 6 bases from V and 5 bases from J; bases unmatched to any gene: 1. CDR3 loop: CSAAGGDTQYF. CDR3 coding DNA: TGCAGTGCCGCGGGAGGAGATACGCAGTATTTT.

This chain uses TRBV12-3 or TRBV12-4 with TRBJ1-1; 7 nucleotides line up with TRBD1. The V segment lost 4 bases and the J segment 5 bases; nucleotides outside the gene matches: 4. This CDR3 is built from 13 residues. The CDR3, as DNA: TGTGCCAGCAGTTCACAGGGGAGGACTGAAGCTTTCTTT. It is translated as CASSSQGRTEAFF.

The V and J genes are TRBV15 and TRBJ1-5; 10 bases fit TRBD1. The CDR3 consists of 15 residues. Germline CDR1 is LNHNV and CDR2 is YYDKDF (reference sequence). The trim removed 3 bases at V and 8 bases at J, leaving 7 bases unmatched. CDR3 coding DNA: TGTGCCACCAGCAGTGACAGGGGGCGCGAGAAGCCCCAGCATTTT. Translated: CATSSDRGREKPQHF.